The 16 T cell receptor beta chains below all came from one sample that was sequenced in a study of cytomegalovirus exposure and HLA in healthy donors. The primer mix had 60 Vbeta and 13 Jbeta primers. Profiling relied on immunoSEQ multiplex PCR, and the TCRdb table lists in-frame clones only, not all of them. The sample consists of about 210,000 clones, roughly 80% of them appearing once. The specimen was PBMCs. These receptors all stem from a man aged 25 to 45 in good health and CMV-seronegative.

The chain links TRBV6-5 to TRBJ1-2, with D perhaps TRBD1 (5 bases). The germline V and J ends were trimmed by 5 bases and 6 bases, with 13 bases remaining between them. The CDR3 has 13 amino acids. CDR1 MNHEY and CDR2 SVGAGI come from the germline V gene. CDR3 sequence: CASSLGVFNGYTF. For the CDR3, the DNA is TGTGCCAGCAGTCTAGGGGTTTTCAATGGCTACACCTTC.

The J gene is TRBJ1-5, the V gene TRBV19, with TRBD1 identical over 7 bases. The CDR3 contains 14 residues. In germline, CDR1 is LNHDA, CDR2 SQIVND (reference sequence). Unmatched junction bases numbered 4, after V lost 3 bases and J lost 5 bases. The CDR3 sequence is CASSISTGDQPQHF. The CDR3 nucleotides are TGTGCCAGTAGTATTAGTACAGGGGATCAGCCCCAGCATTTT.

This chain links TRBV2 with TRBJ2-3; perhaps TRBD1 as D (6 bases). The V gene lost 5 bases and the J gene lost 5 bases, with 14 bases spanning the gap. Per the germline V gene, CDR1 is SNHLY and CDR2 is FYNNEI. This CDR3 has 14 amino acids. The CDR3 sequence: CASSPRGQLDTQYF. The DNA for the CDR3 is TGTGCCAGCAGTCCCCGTGGACAGTTAGATACGCAGTATTTT.

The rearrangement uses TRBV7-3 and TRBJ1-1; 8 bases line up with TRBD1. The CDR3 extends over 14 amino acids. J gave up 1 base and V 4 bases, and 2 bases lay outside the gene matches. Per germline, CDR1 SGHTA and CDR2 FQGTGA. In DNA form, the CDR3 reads TGTGCCAGCAGCTCCGGGACAGGGAACACTGAAGCTTTCTTT. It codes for CASSSGTGNTEAFF. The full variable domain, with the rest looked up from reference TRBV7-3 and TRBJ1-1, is GAGVSQTPSNKVTEKGKYVELRCDPISGHTALYWYRQSLGQGPEFLIYFQGTGAADDSGLPNDRFFAVRPEGSVSTLKIQRTERGDSAVYLCASSSGTGNTEAFFGQGTRLTVV.

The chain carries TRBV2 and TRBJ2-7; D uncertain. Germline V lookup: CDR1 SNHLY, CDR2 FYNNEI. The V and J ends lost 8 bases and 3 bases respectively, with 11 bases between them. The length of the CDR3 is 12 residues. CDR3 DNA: TGTGCCAGCTACGAGGCCCTCTACGAGCAGTACTTC. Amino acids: CASYEALYEQYF.

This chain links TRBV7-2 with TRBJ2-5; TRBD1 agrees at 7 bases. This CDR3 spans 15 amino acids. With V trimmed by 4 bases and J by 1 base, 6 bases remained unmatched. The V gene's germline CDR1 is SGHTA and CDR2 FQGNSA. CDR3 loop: CASSSQGTIQETQYF. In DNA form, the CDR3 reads TGTGCCAGCAGCTCACAGGGGACAATCCAAGAGACCCAGTACTTC.

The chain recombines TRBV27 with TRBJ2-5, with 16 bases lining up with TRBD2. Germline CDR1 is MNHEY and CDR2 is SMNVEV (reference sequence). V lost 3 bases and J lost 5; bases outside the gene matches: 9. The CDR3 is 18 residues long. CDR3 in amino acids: CASSFLGLAGGGRETQYF. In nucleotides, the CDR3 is TGTGCCAGCAGTTTCCTGGGACTAGCGGGGGGGGGAAGGGAGACCCAGTACTTC.

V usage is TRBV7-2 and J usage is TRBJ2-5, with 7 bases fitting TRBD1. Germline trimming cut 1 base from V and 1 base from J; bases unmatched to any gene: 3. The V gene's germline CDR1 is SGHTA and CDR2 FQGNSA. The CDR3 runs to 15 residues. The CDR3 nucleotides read TGTGCCAGCAGCTTAGGGGGACAGTCCCAAGAGACCCAGTACTTC. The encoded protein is CASSLGGQSQETQYF.

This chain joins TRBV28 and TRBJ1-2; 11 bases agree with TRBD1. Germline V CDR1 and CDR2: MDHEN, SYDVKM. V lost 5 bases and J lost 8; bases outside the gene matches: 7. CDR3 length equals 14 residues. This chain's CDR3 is CASSRGQGVRGYTF. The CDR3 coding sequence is TGTGCCAGCAGTCGGGGACAGGGGGTAAGGGGCTACACCTTC.

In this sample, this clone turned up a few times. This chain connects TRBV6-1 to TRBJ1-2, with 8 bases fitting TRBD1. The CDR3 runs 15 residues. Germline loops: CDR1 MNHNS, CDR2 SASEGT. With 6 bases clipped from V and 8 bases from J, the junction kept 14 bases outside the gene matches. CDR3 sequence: CASSEGQAPTGGYTF. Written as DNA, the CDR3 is TGTGCCAGCAGCGAGGGACAGGCTCCCACAGGGGGCTACACCTTC.

CDR3 in DNA: TGTGCCAGCAGTGGTGTAATAACGCGACAGGGGAGCTCCTACGAGCAGTACTTC. Its translation is CASSGVITRQGSSYEQYF. The rearrangement uses TRBV6-1 and TRBJ2-7; 8 positions agree with TRBD1. Unmatched junction bases numbered 14, after V lost 4 bases and J lost 0 bases. The CDR3 runs 18 residues. The germline CDR1 and CDR2 sequences are MNHNS and SASEGT.

The CDR3 protein is CASSRGLTRPGELFF. The DNA of the CDR3 is TGCGCCAGCAGCCGGGGACTCACAAGGCCCGGGGAGCTGTTTTTT. V and J are TRBV4-3 and TRBJ2-2, with D maybe TRBD2 (6 bases). The CDR3 runs 15 residues. Germline CDR1 and CDR2: LGHNA and YSLEER. V lost 4 bases, J lost 6 bases, and 15 bases lay in between.

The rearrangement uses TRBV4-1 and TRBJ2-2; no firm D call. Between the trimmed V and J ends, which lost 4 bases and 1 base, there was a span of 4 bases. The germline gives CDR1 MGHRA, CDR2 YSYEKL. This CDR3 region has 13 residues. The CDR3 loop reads CASSRENTGELFF. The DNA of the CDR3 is TGCGCCAGCAGCCGCGAGAACACCGGGGAGCTGTTTTTT.

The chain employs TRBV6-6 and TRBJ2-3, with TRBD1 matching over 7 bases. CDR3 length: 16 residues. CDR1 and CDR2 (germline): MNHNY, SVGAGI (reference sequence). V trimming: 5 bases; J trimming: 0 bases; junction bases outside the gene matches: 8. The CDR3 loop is CASSAPTGPSTDTQYF. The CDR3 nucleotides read TGTGCCAGCAGTGCGCCGACAGGGCCTAGCACAGATACGCAGTATTTT.

CDR3 DNA: TGTGCCAGCAGCCCGGGACAGGGGAACTATGGCTACACCTTC. Translation gives CASSPGQGNYGYTF. The chain couples TRBV11-1 to TRBJ1-2, with 10 bases lining up with TRBD1. The CDR3 runs 14 residues. Germline CDR1 SGHAT, CDR2 FQDESV (reference sequence). Trimming at V came to 5 bases and at J to 2 bases, leaving 2 bases not matched to a gene. The full variable domain, its missing parts supplied by reference TRBV11-1 and TRBJ1-2, is EAEVAQSPRYKITEKSQAVAFWCDPISGHATLYWYRQILGQGPELLVQFQDESVVDDSQLPKDRFSAERLKGVDSTLKIQPAELGDSAMYLCASSPGQGNYGYTFGSGTRLTVV.

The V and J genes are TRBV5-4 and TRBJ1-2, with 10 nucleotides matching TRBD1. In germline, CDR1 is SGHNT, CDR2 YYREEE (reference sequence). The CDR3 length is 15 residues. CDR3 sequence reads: CATTQPRDRGFGYTF. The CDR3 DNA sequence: TGTGCTACTACCCAACCTCGGGACAGGGGTTTTGGCTACACCTTC.